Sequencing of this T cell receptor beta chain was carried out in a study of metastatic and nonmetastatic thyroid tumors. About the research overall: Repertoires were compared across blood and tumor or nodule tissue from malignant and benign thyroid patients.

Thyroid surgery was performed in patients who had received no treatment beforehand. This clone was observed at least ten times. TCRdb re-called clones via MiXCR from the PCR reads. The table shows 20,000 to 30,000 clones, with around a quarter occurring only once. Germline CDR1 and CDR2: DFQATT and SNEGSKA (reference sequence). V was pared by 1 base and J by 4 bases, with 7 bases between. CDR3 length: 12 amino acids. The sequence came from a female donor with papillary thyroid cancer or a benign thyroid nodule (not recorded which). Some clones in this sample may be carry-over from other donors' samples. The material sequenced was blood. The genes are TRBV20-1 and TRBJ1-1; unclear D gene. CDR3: CSARVQITEAFF. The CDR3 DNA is TGCAGTGCTAGAGTACAGATCACTGAAGCTTTCTTT.